These 5 T cell receptor beta chains were all obtained from the same sample, sequenced in a study of control samples from healthy donors and cancer patients. The data were produced by immunoSEQ multiplex PCR, yet TCRdb's version contains in-frame clones alone and is incomplete. Of 98,000 or so clones listed, approximately 90% are singletons. The sequenced sample consisted of blood. The receptors originated from a woman aged 70 to 79 in good health.

This clone was observed a single time. This chain uses TRBV11-2 with TRBJ2-3; TRBD2 matches 11 bases. There are 15 residues in the CDR3. J gave up 6 bases and V 5 bases, and 7 bases lay outside the gene matches. CDR1 and CDR2 (germline): SGHAT, FQNNGV. The CDR3 DNA sequence: TGTGCCAGCAGCACTACTAGCGGGAGTGCTGATACGCAGTATTTT. It translates to CASSTTSGSADTQYF.

The V call is TRBV15, the J call TRBJ2-6, with D maybe TRBD2 (6 bases). The CDR3 consists of 19 residues. Germline V gene lookup returns CDR1 LNHNV and CDR2 YYDKDF (reference sequence). Trimming took off 0 bases at V and 4 bases at J, with 19 bases between the two ends. The CDR3 reads CATSRDISGAGSGANVLTF. Written as DNA, the CDR3 is TGTGCCACCAGCAGAGATATATCTGGGGCGGGGTCAGGGGCCAACGTCCTGACTTTC.

V and J are TRBV5-6 and TRBJ2-5, with TRBD1 matching over 10 bases. V lost 4 bases to trimming and J lost 5 bases; unmatched junction nucleotides: 8. CDR3 length: 15 amino acids. CDR1 SGHDT and CDR2 YYEEEE come from the germline V gene. The CDR3 DNA is TGTGCCAGCAGCCCTGACAGGGGGCGTCTTGAGACCCAGTACTTC. Translating gives CASSPDRGRLETQYF.

CDR3 protein: CAWSGPGGVGYGYTF. The CDR3 nucleotides are TGTGCCTGGAGTGGCCCCGGGGGAGTGGGCTATGGCTACACCTTC. The chain combines TRBV30 with TRBJ1-2; D possibly corresponds to TRBD1 (5 bases). The CDR3 is 15 amino acids. Per germline, CDR1 GTSNPN and CDR2 SVGIG (reference sequence). The ends were cut back, 1 base at V and 4 bases at J, with 16 bases in the middle.

The rearrangement joins TRBV3-1 (or the pseudogene TRBV3-2) to TRBJ2-2; D is uncertain. Trimming pared 1 base from V and 0 bases from J, leaving 18 bases between. Germline loops: CDR1 LGHDT, CDR2 YNNKEL (reference sequence). CDR3 size: 19 residues. The CDR3 loop is CASSQGVIGIGANTGELFF. In nucleotides, the CDR3 is TGTGCCAGCAGCCAAGGCGTTATAGGGATTGGCGCGAACACCGGGGAGCTGTTTTTT.